This entry lists 9 T cell receptor beta chains sequenced from one sample in a study of shared clonotypes between healthy human individuals. Produced via immunoSEQ multiplex PCR; TCRdb's table is partial and in-frame only. The sample gives approximately 2.3 million clones, 85% to 95% of which show up once; 0.35% to 0.5% is in the top ten. Material for sequencing was naive CD4+ T cells from PBMCs. Subset: CD45RA+ positively selected. Receptor source: a man between 18 and 35 years old in good health. Some clones in this sample may be carry-over from other donors' samples.

This clone was seen only once. The chain links TRBV28 to TRBJ1-1; D ambiguous. The V end was cut by 3 bases, the J end by 10 bases, with 12 bases between. The CDR3 contains 12 residues. Germline values: CDR1 MDHEN, CDR2 SYDVKM. DNA of the CDR3: TGTGCCAGCAGTTTCGGTCAACGAGCAGCTTTCTTT. Its protein is CASSFGQRAAFF. Together with reference TRBV28 and TRBJ1-1, the CDR3 gives the full variable domain: DVKVTQSSRYLVKRTGEKVFLECVQDMDHENMFWYRQDPGLGLRLIYFSYDVKMKEKGDIPEGYSVSREKKERFSLILESASTNQTSMYLCASSFGQRAAFFGQGTRLTVV.

This chain joins TRBV6-6 and TRBJ1-1, with a weak D call TRBD1 (5 bases). V was cut by 7 bases and J by 1 base, with 10 bases left in between. Germline CDR1 reads MNHNY; CDR2 reads SVGAGI (reference sequence). The CDR3 runs 13 residues. CDR3 sequence: CASKGSGNTEAFF. CDR3 nucleotide sequence: TGTGCCAGCAAGGGGAGTGGGAACACTGAAGCTTTCTTT.

V and J are TRBV4-3 and TRBJ2-3; 7 bases agree with TRBD1. The CDR3 covers 14 residues. Looked up from germline, CDR1 is LGHNA and CDR2 is YSLEER. V gave up 6 bases and J gave up 4 bases; unmatched junction bases: 7. For the CDR3, the DNA is TGCGCCAGCAGTCACGACAGGGTGGCAGATACGCAGTATTTT. Translated, it gives CASSHDRVADTQYF.

The chain recombines TRBV7-2 with TRBJ1-3, with 9 positions matching TRBD1. Germline V gene sequence: CDR1 SGHTA, CDR2 FQGNSA. The CDR3 has 18 amino acids. Trimming removed 5 bases from V and 0 bases from J; junction bases left unmatched: 11. Here the CDR3 reads CASSLPSGTGTSGNTIYF. The CDR3 region has the DNA TGTGCCAGCAGCCTACCCTCCGGGACAGGGACCTCTGGAAACACCATATATTTT. The full variable domain, its missing parts supplied by reference TRBV7-2 and TRBJ1-3, is GAGVSQSPSNKVTEKGKDVELRCDPISGHTALYWYRQSLGQGLEFLIYFQGNSAPDKSGLPSDRFSAERTGGSVSTLTIQRTQQEDSAVYLCASSLPSGTGTSGNTIYFGEGSWLTVV.

The V call is TRBV10-3, the J call TRBJ1-2; no clear D. Trimming left V 2 bases short and J 2 bases short, with 15 bases between. The CDR3 totals 16 residues. Germline assignment: CDR1 ENHRY and CDR2 SYGVKD. DNA for the CDR3: TGTGCCATCAGTGAGCCCGGGAGGATTACAAACTATGGCTACACCTTC. It is translated as CAISEPGRITNYGYTF.

This chain links TRBV30 with TRBJ1-5, with D possibly being TRBD1 (6 bases). This CDR3 region has 17 residues. V was shortened by 0 bases and J by 1 base, with 16 bases between the two germline ends. Germline V gene data show CDR1 as GTSNPN and CDR2 as SVGIG (reference sequence). CDR3 residues: CAWSVGGARGSNQPQHF. DNA of the CDR3: TGTGCCTGGAGTGTAGGCGGGGCCAGGGGAAGCAATCAGCCCCAGCATTTT.

The rearrangement links TRBV6-1 to TRBJ2-7; D gene unclear. The CDR3 is 14 residues long. Germline values: CDR1 MNHNS, CDR2 SASEGT. The germline V and J ends were trimmed by 2 bases and 3 bases, with 11 bases remaining between them. In DNA, the CDR3 is TGTGCCAGCAGTGAACCGCGACGTGGCTACGAGCAGTACTTC. Translation: CASSEPRRGYEQYF.

The chain recombines TRBV5-1 with TRBJ2-1; the D is unclear. Germline V gene data show CDR1 as SGHRS and CDR2 as YFSETQ. CDR3 length equals 14 residues. The V and J ends lost 1 base and 1 base respectively, with 6 bases between them. The CDR3 sequence: CASSLHTSYNEQFF. In DNA form, the CDR3 reads TGCGCCAGCAGCTTGCATACGTCCTACAATGAGCAGTTCTTC.

As concerns this clone: Other nucleotide sequences in the sample specify the same CDR3. The chain employs TRBV5-1 and TRBJ1-1; no clear D gene. Trimming cost V 1 base and J 1 base, with 5 bases left between them. CDR3 length: 13 residues. Germline V CDR1 and CDR2: SGHRS, YFSETQ. The CDR3 nucleotides are TGCGCCAGCAGCTTGATTCCGAACACTGAAGCTTTCTTT. It codes for CASSLIPNTEAFF.